The source of this TCR beta chain is a study of T cell responses to AZD1222 COVID-19 vaccine. Study results and caveats: Spike-specific TCRs gained breadth and depth after people received two AZD1222 doses. Just five or six AZD1222 recipients were seropositive at baseline. Mapped onto spike, vaccine-associated CD4 TCRs spanned it and were dominant at 160-218 and 743-854. Clonal diversity was possibly underestimated, and white British individuals and females predominated among donors.

The method was immunoSEQ multiplex PCR; TCRdb's version includes in-frame clones alone and lacks a portion of them. This table holds approximately 61,000 clones, approximately 85% found once. This CDR3 spans 10 amino acids. Germline values: CDR1 MNHEY, CDR2 SMNVEV (reference sequence). V lost 8 bases, J lost 10 bases, and 11 bases lay in between. Points on this clone: Its specificity is not known.

The receptor was derived from an adult who received the AZD1222 COVID-19 vaccine. The chain is built from TRBV27 and TRBJ1-1, with D possibly matching TRBD1 (6 bases). The sample was peripheral blood, taken 28 days after the second AZD1222 dose. CDR3 nucleotide sequence: TGTGCCAGCCCAGGGGTAGGAGCTTTCTTT. Its translation is CASPGVGAFF.